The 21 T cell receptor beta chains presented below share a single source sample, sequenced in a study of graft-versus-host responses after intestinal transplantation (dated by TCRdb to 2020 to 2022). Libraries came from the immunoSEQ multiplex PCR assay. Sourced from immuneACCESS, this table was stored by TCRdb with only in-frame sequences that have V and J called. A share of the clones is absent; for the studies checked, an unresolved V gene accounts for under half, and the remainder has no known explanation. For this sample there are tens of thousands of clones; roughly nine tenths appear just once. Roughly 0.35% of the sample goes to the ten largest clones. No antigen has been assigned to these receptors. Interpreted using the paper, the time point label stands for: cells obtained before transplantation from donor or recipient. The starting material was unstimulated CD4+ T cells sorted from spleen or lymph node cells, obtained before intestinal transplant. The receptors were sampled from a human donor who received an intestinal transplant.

CDR3: CAGQGSGNEQFF. Written as DNA, the CDR3 is TGTGCCGGACAGGGGTCTGGGAATGAGCAGTTCTTC. The chain carries TRBV6-1 and TRBJ2-1; 9 bases fit TRBD1. Germline CDR1 MNHNS, CDR2 SASEGT. The CDR3 totals 12 residues. V was clipped by 11 bases and J by 7 bases; unmatched bases: 6.

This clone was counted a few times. The CDR3 loop reads CASSGTGGNSPLHF. The DNA for the CDR3 is TGTGCCAGCAGTGGGACAGGGGGCAATTCACCCCTCCACTTT. This sequence joins TRBV6-1 and TRBJ1-6; 11 bases agree with TRBD1. J lost 7 bases, V lost 4 bases, and 0 bases had no gene match. The CDR3 sequence is 14 residues long. Germline values: CDR1 MNHNS, CDR2 SASEGT.

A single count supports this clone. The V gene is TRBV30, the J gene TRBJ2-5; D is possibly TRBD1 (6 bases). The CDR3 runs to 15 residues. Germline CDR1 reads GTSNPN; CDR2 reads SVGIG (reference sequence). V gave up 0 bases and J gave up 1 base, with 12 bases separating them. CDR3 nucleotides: TGTGCCTGGAGTGTGGGGGCAAGGTCCCAAGAGACCCAGTACTTC. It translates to CAWSVGARSQETQYF.

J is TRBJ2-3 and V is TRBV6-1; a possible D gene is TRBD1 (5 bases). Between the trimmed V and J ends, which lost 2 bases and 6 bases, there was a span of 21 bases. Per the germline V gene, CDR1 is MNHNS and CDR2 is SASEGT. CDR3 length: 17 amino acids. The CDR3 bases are TGTGCCAGCAGTGAATTTGCGTGGGGCGGTTCAAGGGATACGCAGTATTTT. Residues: CASSEFAWGGSRDTQYF.

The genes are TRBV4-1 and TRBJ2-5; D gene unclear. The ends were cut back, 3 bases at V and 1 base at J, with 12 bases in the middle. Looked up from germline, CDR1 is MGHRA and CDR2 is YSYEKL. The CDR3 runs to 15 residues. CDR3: CASSQRLATQETQYF. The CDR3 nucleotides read TGCGCCAGCAGCCAGAGGCTCGCGACCCAAGAGACCCAGTACTTC.

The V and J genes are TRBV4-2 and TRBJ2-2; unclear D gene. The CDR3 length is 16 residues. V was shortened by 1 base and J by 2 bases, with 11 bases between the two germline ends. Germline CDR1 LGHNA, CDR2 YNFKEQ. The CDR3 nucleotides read TGTGCCAGCAGCCAAGTCGACGTGGGCAACACCGGGGAGCTGTTTTTT. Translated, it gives CASSQVDVGNTGELFF.

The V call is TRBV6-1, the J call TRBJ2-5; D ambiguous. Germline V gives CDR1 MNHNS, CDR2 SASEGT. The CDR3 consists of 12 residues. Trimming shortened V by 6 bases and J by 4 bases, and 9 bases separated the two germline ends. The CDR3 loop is CASREKRETQYF. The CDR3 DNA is TGTGCCAGCAGAGAGAAGAGAGAGACCCAGTACTTC.

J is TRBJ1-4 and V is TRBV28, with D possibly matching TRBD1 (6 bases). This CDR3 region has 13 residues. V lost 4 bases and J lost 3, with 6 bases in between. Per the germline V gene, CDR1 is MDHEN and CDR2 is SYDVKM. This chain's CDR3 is CASSSGANEKLFF. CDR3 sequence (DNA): TGTGCCAGCAGTTCAGGGGCTAATGAAAAACTGTTTTTT.

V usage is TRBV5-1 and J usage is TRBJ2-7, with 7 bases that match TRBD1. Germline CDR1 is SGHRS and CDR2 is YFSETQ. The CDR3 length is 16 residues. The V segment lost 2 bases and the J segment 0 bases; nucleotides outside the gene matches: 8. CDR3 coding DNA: TGCGCCAGCAGCTTAGACAGGGAAGGAAGCTCCTACGAGCAGTACTTC. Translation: CASSLDREGSSYEQYF.

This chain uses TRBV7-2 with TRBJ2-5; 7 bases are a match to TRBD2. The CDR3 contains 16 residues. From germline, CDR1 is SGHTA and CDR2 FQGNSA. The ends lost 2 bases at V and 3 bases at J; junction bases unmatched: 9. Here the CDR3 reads CASSLMPGGGKETQYF. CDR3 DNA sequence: TGTGCCAGCAGCTTAATGCCGGGAGGAGGGAAAGAGACCCAGTACTTC.

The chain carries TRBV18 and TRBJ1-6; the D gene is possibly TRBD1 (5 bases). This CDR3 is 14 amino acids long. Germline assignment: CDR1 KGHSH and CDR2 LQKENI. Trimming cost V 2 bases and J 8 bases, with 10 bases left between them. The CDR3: CASSPTGGDSPLHF. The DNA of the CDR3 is TGTGCCAGCTCACCAACGGGGGGAGATTCACCCCTCCACTTT.

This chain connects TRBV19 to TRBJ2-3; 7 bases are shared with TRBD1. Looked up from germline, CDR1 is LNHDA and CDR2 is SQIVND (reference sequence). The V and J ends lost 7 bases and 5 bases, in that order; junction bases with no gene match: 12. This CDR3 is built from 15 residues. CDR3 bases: TGTGCCAGTACTCCGAGCCGCTGGACAGGAGATACGCAGTATTTT. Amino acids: CASTPSRWTGDTQYF.

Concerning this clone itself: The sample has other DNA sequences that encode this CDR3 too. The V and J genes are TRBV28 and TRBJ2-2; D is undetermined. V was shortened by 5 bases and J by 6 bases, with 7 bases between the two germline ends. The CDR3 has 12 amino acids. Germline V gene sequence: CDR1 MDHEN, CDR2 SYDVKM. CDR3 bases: TGTGCCAGCAGTCTTTCCGCCGGGGAGCTGTTTTTT. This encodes CASSLSAGELFF.

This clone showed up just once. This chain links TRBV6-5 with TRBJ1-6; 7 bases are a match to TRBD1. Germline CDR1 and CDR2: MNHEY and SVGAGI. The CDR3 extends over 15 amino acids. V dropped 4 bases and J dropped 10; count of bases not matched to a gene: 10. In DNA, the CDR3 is TGTGCCAGCAGTTCCAACCGGGACAGAGGCTCACCCCTCCACTTT. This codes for CASSSNRDRGSPLHF.

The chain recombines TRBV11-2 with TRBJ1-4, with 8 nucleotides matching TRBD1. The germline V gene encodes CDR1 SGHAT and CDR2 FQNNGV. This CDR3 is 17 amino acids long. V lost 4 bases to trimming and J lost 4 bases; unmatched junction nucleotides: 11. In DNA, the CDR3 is TGTGCCAGCAGCTCGGGACAGGCGCCCGGCTATAATGAAAAACTGTTTTTT. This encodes CASSSGQAPGYNEKLFF.

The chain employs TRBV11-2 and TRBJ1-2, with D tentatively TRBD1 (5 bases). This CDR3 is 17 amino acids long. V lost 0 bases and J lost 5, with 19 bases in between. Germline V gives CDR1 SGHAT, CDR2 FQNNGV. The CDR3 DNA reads TGTGCCAGCAGCTTAGATTGGTCCCAGGGAGGTACATATGGCTACACCTTC. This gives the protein CASSLDWSQGGTYGYTF.

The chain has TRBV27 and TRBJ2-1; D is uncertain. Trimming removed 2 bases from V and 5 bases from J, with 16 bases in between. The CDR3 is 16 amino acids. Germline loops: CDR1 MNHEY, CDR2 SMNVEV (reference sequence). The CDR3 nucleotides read TGTGCCAGCAGTTTAATAAGCCCAACCTATGACAATGAGCAGTTCTTC. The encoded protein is CASSLISPTYDNEQFF.

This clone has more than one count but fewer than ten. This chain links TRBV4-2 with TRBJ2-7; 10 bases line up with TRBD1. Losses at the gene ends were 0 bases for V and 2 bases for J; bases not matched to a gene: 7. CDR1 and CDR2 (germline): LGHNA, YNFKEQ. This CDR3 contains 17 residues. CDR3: CASSQEVVGTGAYEQYF. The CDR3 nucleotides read TGTGCCAGCAGCCAAGAGGTGGTCGGGACAGGGGCCTACGAGCAGTACTTC.

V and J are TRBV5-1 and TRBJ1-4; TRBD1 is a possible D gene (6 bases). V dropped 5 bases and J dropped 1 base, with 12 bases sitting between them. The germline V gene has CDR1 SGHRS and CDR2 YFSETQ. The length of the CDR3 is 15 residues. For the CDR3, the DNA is TGCGCCAGCAGTTCCGGGACACAAACTAATGAAAAACTGTTTTTT. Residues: CASSSGTQTNEKLFF.

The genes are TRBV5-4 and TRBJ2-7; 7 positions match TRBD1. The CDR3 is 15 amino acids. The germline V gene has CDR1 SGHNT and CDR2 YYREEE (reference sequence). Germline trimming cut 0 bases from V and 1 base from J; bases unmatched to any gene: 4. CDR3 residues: CASSLAGTASYEQYF. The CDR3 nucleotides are TGTGCCAGCAGCTTGGCCGGGACAGCTTCCTACGAGCAGTACTTC.

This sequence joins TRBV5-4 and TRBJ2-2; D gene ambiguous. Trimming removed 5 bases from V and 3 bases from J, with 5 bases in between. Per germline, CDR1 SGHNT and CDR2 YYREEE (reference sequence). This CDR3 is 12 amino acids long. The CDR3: CASSLDTGELFF. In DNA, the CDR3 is TGTGCCAGCAGTTTAGACACCGGGGAGCTGTTTTTT.